The 16 T cell receptor beta chains presented below share a single source sample, sequenced in a study of T-cell reconstitution after alpha-beta-depleted transplantation in children. As it was prepared, the TCRbeta library received unique molecular identifiers. TCRdb called the PCR reads again in MiXCR, with one record for every CDR3 protein. This sample has fewer than 550,000 distinct CDR3 sequences, with more than 9% found just once. Sequences were derived from PBMCs, sampled before TCRalphabeta/CD19-depleted stem cell transplant. The receptor set was obtained from a child younger than 10 with inherited bone marrow failure, due to receive a stem cell transplant.

This clonotype has ten or more counts. The rearrangement links TRBV7-9 to TRBJ2-1; TRBD1 matches 9 bases. CDR3 length: 17 residues. J lost 4 bases, V lost 1 base, and 8 bases had no gene match. Germline CDR1 and CDR2: SEHNR and FQNEAQ (reference sequence). CDR3 sequence: CASSLGQGQGLYNEQFF. The CDR3 nucleotides read TGTGCCAGCAGCTTAGGACAGGGACAGGGTCTATACAATGAGCAGTTCTTC.

As for this clonotype: Since a much larger clone is just one base distant, this may be a read error. The rearrangement joins TRBV12-3 or TRBV12-4 to TRBJ1-2; a weak D match, TRBD1 (5 bases). The CDR3 runs to 15 residues. Between the trimmed V and J ends, which lost 6 bases and 4 bases, there was a span of 18 bases. This chain's CDR3 is CASSSSQGLFYGYTF. CDR3 nucleotide sequence: TGTGCCAGCAGCAGCAGTCAGGGATTATTCTATGGCTACACCTTC.

This clonotype has at least ten counts. This rearrangement joins TRBV12-3 or TRBV12-4 to TRBJ2-7, with D perhaps TRBD1 (6 bases). The length of the CDR3 is 14 residues. V dropped 5 bases and J dropped 2 bases, with 13 bases sitting between them. The CDR3 protein is CASSLPNRAYEQYF. CDR3 DNA: TGTGCCAGCAGTCTTCCTAACAGGGCCTACGAGCAGTACTTC.

This clonotype was seen at least ten times. The CDR3 sequence: CASSDKTALAGAGAQYF. CDR3 DNA sequence: TGTGCCAGCAGTGACAAAACTGCACTAGCGGGAGCCGGGGCGCAGTATTTT. The chain joins TRBV6-1 to TRBJ2-3, with 11 nucleotides matching TRBD2. This CDR3 is built from 17 residues. Losses at the gene ends were 3 bases for V and 10 bases for J; bases not matched to a gene: 15. The V gene's germline CDR1 is MNHNS and CDR2 SASEGT.

This clonotype came up a few times. This sequence joins TRBV27 and TRBJ2-5, with 9 bases fitting TRBD2. The trim removed 6 bases at V and 0 bases at J, leaving 5 bases unmatched. CDR3 length: 15 amino acids. CDR1 is MNHEY and CDR2 is SMNVEV in the germline V gene (reference sequence). CDR3 nucleotides: TGTGCCAGCAGCCCTAGCGGGGCTTACCAAGAGACCCAGTACTTC. As protein: CASSPSGAYQETQYF.

Ten or more counts support this clonotype. The chain has TRBV7-9 and TRBJ1-2, with a weak D call TRBD1 (6 bases). CDR3 length: 13 residues. V shed 5 bases and J shed 8 bases, with 15 bases lying between them. The V gene's germline CDR1 is SEHNR and CDR2 FQNEAQ (reference sequence). This CDR3 reads CASSPPGVGGYTF. The DNA of the CDR3 is TGTGCCAGCAGCCCGCCAGGGGTTGGAGGCTACACCTTC.

The chain carries TRBV19 and TRBJ1-5; 10 nucleotides match TRBD1. The CDR3 extends over 16 amino acids. The germline V gene encodes CDR1 LNHDA and CDR2 SQIVND (reference sequence). Trimming removed 5 bases from V and 2 bases from J; junction bases left unmatched: 6. The CDR3 sequence: CASSDRDRGGNQPQHF. CDR3 coding DNA: TGTGCCAGTAGTGACAGGGACAGGGGAGGCAATCAGCCCCAGCATTTT. Using reference TRBV19 and TRBJ1-5 for the parts outside the CDR3, the full variable domain is DGGITQSPKYLFRKEGQNVTLSCEQNLNHDAMYWYRQDPGQGLRLIYYSQIVNDFQKGDIAEGYSVSREKKESFPLTVTSAQKNPTAFYLCASSDRDRGGNQPQHFGDGTRLSIL.

This clonotype was seen many times. The rearrangement links TRBV29-1 to TRBJ1-2, with TRBD1 as a possible D gene (6 bases). Germline lookup yields CDR1 SQVTM and CDR2 ANQGSEA. Trimming cost V 4 bases and J 0 bases, with 9 bases left between them. CDR3 length equals 13 residues. The CDR3 loop reads CSVVGGPNYGYTF. CDR3 nucleotides: TGCAGCGTTGTCGGGGGGCCTAACTATGGCTACACCTTC.

The genes are TRBV3-1 and TRBJ2-7; 7 nucleotides line up with TRBD1. V shed 1 base, J shed 7 bases, and the junction held 7 bases outside the gene matches. CDR3 length: 14 residues. CDR1 LGHDT and CDR2 YNNKEL come from the germline V gene (reference sequence). CDR3 sequence reads: CASSQVDRLGEQYF. CDR3 DNA: TGTGCCAGCAGCCAAGTGGACAGGTTGGGGGAGCAGTACTTC.

The V call is TRBV19, the J call TRBJ2-1; D may match TRBD1 or TRBD2 (6 bases each). V dropped 6 bases and J dropped 3 bases, with 15 bases sitting between them. Per the germline V gene, CDR1 is LNHDA and CDR2 is SQIVND (reference sequence). This CDR3 comprises 15 residues. In DNA, the CDR3 is TGTGCCAGTAGAAAGGGGGGTCGAGTCTACAATGAGCAGTTCTTC. Its protein is CASRKGGRVYNEQFF.

This clonotype was seen repeatedly, ten times or more. The V call is TRBV12-3 or TRBV12-4, the J call TRBJ2-7; TRBD1 is a possible D gene (5 bases). CDR3 length: 14 residues. V shed 2 bases and J shed 4 bases, with 12 bases lying between them. The CDR3 protein is CASSLTPTGYEQYF. CDR3 sequence (DNA): TGTGCCAGCAGTTTAACCCCCACAGGTTACGAGCAGTACTTC.

This clonotype has a count of ten or more. The gene calls are TRBV29-1 and TRBJ2-5; D call uncertain. V lost 2 bases to trimming and J lost 2 bases, with 9 bases between them. CDR1 and CDR2 (germline): SQVTM, ANQGSEA. There are 13 residues in the CDR3. CDR3 sequence (DNA): TGCAGCGTTGAAATCGTCAGACAAGAGACCCAGTACTTC. Protein product: CSVEIVRQETQYF.

The table lists this clonotype with many counts. This chain links TRBV20-1 with TRBJ2-1; 9 bases match TRBD2. From germline, CDR1 is DFQATT and CDR2 SNEGSKA (reference sequence). The CDR3 spans 11 residues. V dropped 3 bases and J dropped 15; count of bases not matched to a gene: 6. CDR3 coding DNA: TGCAGTGCTAGGGGACTAGCCAAAGGGTTCTTC. Protein sequence: CSARGLAKGFF.

This clonotype was counted ten times or more. The V and J genes are TRBV27 and TRBJ2-7; 8 bases match TRBD2. The CDR3 loop spans 16 amino acids. Germline CDR1 MNHEY, CDR2 SMNVEV (reference sequence). V was pared by 0 bases and J by 1 base, with 5 bases of the junction left unmatched. The CDR3 DNA reads as TGTGCCAGCAGTTTATCAGGTTTAGCGGGGTCCTACGAGCAGTACTTC. It codes for CASSLSGLAGSYEQYF.

This clonotype has ten or more counts. V gene TRBV29-1 combines with J gene TRBJ2-2; D ambiguous. Trimming shortened V by 6 bases and J by 0 bases, and 8 bases separated the two germline ends. Germline CDR1 reads SQVTM; CDR2 reads ANQGSEA. This CDR3 contains 13 residues. The CDR3 region is CSVGRPNTGELFF. In DNA, the CDR3 is TGCAGCGTGGGTAGGCCGAACACCGGGGAGCTGTTTTTT.

This clonotype was recorded at least ten times. The chain is built from TRBV5-1 and TRBJ2-7; 9 bases map to TRBD2. The CDR3 extends over 18 amino acids. The V gene end was trimmed by 2 bases and the J gene end by 4 bases; junction bases not matched to a gene: 16. The germline V gene encodes CDR1 SGHRS and CDR2 YFSETQ. Here the CDR3 reads CASSFDGVVLAGSYEQYF. The CDR3 DNA is TGCGCCAGCAGCTTCGATGGGGTGGTGCTAGCGGGAAGTTACGAGCAGTACTTC.